These 27 T cell receptor beta chains share one sample of origin, sequenced in a study of siplizumab effects on memory and regulatory T cells. The assay was immunoSEQ multiplex PCR, and TCRdb's table has in-frame clones only and misses some. This sample has about 56,000 clones, with 95% to 98% found just once. The sequencing input was naive CD8+ T cells sorted from blood. The receptors were gathered from a human donor in good health.

The J gene is TRBJ2-7, the V gene TRBV27; D is perhaps TRBD1 (6 bases). V was pared by 5 bases and J by 7 bases, with 15 bases between. The CDR3 totals 13 residues. Germline values: CDR1 MNHEY, CDR2 SMNVEV (reference sequence). The CDR3 nucleotides read TGTGCCAGCAGTGGAGTGGACAGTTTAGAGCAGTACTTC. Amino acid sequence: CASSGVDSLEQYF.

This rearrangement joins TRBV7-6 to TRBJ2-7; D call uncertain. Germline-derived CDR1 and CDR2 are SGHVS and FNYEAQ. Trimming took 5 bases from V and 5 from J, leaving 13 bases between them. CDR3 length: 13 amino acids. The CDR3 nucleotides read TGTGCCAGCAGCCCCGAGCCGGACCACGAGCAGTACTTC. Its protein product is CASSPEPDHEQYF.

The V call is TRBV7-9, the J call TRBJ1-1, with a possible D match to TRBD1 (5 bases). There are 14 residues in the CDR3. Germline V gene sequence: CDR1 SEHNR, CDR2 FQNEAQ (reference sequence). Deletions cut 4 bases from V and 1 base from J, with 10 bases between. The CDR3 here is CASSSLDRNTEAFF. DNA of the CDR3: TGTGCCAGCAGCTCCTTAGACAGGAACACTGAAGCTTTCTTT.

The chain is built from TRBV5-4 and TRBJ2-7; D may correspond to TRBD1 or TRBD2 (5 bases each). There are 15 residues in the CDR3. Germline CDR1 reads SGHNT; CDR2 reads YYREEE (reference sequence). The germline V and J ends were trimmed by 0 bases and 2 bases, with 12 bases remaining between them. The CDR3 here is CASSLGDARTYEQYF. The DNA for the CDR3 is TGTGCCAGCAGCTTGGGGGACGCCAGAACCTACGAGCAGTACTTC.

This chain uses TRBV4-3 with TRBJ2-2, with D unresolved. The CDR3 loop spans 11 amino acids. V was pared by 3 bases and J by 6 bases, with 2 bases between. Germline V lookup: CDR1 LGHNA, CDR2 YSLEER. The CDR3 coding sequence is TGCGCCAGCAGCCAGTCCGGGGAGCTGTTTTTT. Its translation: CASSQSGELFF.

The gene calls are TRBV25-1 and TRBJ1-1; D is unresolved. Germline V gives CDR1 MGHDK, CDR2 SYGVNS. The length of the CDR3 is 11 residues. Deletions cut 7 bases from V and 1 base from J, with 4 bases between. The CDR3 protein is CASTENTEAFF. The CDR3 nucleotides read TGTGCCAGCACCGAGAACACTGAAGCTTTCTTT.

V is TRBV9 and J is TRBJ1-2, with TRBD1 matching 7 bases. J was trimmed by 4 bases and V by 3 bases; bases with no gene match: 3. Germline CDR1 and CDR2: SGDLS and YYNGEE. CDR3 size: 13 residues. The CDR3 loop reads CASSGGTAYGYTF. The CDR3 region has the DNA TGTGCCAGCAGCGGTGGGACAGCCTATGGCTACACCTTC.

The chain employs TRBV28 and TRBJ2-4; D not resolved. The CDR3 spans 15 residues. Trimming stripped 3 bases from V and 0 bases from J, with 9 bases between. CDR1 and CDR2 from the germline V gene are MDHEN and SYDVKM. This CDR3 reads CASSLMTGAKNIQYF. CDR3 DNA: TGTGCCAGCAGTTTGATGACGGGAGCCAAAAACATTCAGTACTTC.

This chain links TRBV27 with TRBJ2-7; D is ambiguous. V lost 5 bases and J lost 0, with 8 bases in between. The CDR3 runs 13 residues. Looked up from germline, CDR1 is MNHEY and CDR2 is SMNVEV (reference sequence). The CDR3 DNA reads TGTGCCAGCAGTCCCGGAAGCTCCTACGAGCAGTACTTC. Residues: CASSPGSSYEQYF.

The rearrangement uses TRBV25-1 and TRBJ2-7; possible D gene TRBD1, 5 bases. Trimming pared 4 bases from V and 6 bases from J, leaving 10 bases between. The germline V gene encodes CDR1 MGHDK and CDR2 SYGVNS. The length of the CDR3 is 12 residues. CDR3 loop: CASSGGFGEQYF. The DNA for the CDR3 is TGTGCCAGCAGTGGGGGCTTCGGCGAGCAGTACTTC.

This clone was detected once. This chain connects TRBV6-6 to TRBJ2-5; 11 bases map to TRBD1. The CDR3 sequence is 16 residues long. Germline lookup yields CDR1 MNHNY and CDR2 SVGAGI (reference sequence). With 3 bases clipped from V and 3 bases from J, the junction kept 6 bases outside the gene matches. CDR3 residues: CASSYFRDRGKETQYF. The CDR3 DNA is TGTGCCAGCAGTTATTTCCGGGACAGGGGGAAAGAGACCCAGTACTTC.

V and J are TRBV9 and TRBJ2-3, with 10 bases aligning to TRBD2. This CDR3 is 18 amino acids long. Germline V gives CDR1 SGDLS, CDR2 YYNGEE. V shed 0 bases, J shed 0 bases, and the junction held 7 bases outside the gene matches. This CDR3 reads CASSVGSGLAASTDTQYF. The CDR3 DNA is TGTGCCAGCAGCGTAGGGTCCGGACTAGCGGCGAGCACAGATACGCAGTATTTT.

The J gene is TRBJ1-3, the V gene TRBV9; 7 bases line up with TRBD1. With 3 bases clipped from V and 6 bases from J, the junction kept 12 bases outside the gene matches. Germline V CDR1 and CDR2: SGDLS, YYNGEE. The CDR3 is 16 residues long. CDR3 residues: CASSAPLGGSSNTIYF. The CDR3 DNA reads as TGTGCCAGCAGCGCCCCGTTAGGGGGCAGTTCAAACACCATATATTTT. Full variable domain (remainder filled in from reference TRBV9 and TRBJ1-3): DSGVTQTPKHLITATGQRVTLRCSPRSGDLSVYWYQQSLDQGLQFLIQYYNGEERAKGNILERFSAQQFPDLHSELNLSSLELGDSALYFCASSAPLGGSSNTIYFGEGSWLTVV.

The genes are TRBV27 and TRBJ2-7; 8 nucleotides match TRBD1. The CDR3 extends over 14 amino acids. Per the germline V gene, CDR1 is MNHEY and CDR2 is SMNVEV (reference sequence). The V gene end was trimmed by 2 bases and the J gene end by 6 bases; junction bases not matched to a gene: 6. CDR3 region: CASSLQGALGEQYF. The DNA for the CDR3 is TGTGCCAGCAGTTTACAGGGGGCCTTGGGCGAGCAGTACTTC.

In its sample, this clone was seen once. The CDR3 sequence is CASSLSTGTSANEQFF. The CDR3 DNA follows: TGTGCCAGCAGTTTATCCACCGGGACTAGCGCAAATGAGCAGTTCTTC. The V call is TRBV27, the J call TRBJ2-1; TRBD2 agrees at 10 bases. V trimming: 0 bases; J trimming: 7 bases; junction bases outside the gene matches: 6. The germline V gene has CDR1 MNHEY and CDR2 SMNVEV (reference sequence). This CDR3 comprises 16 residues.

V and J are TRBV4-1 and TRBJ2-3; 7 bases line up with TRBD2. The CDR3 runs 15 residues. Unmatched junction bases numbered 6, after V lost 0 bases and J lost 6 bases. Germline values: CDR1 MGHRA, CDR2 YSYEKL. The CDR3 reads CASSQDGGREDTQYF. In DNA form, the CDR3 reads TGCGCCAGCAGCCAAGATGGTGGGAGGGAGGATACGCAGTATTTT.

The V call is TRBV9, the J call TRBJ2-3; D is unclear. This CDR3 spans 16 amino acids. CDR1 and CDR2 (germline): SGDLS, YYNGEE. Trimming stripped 0 bases from V and 3 bases from J, with 14 bases between. The CDR3 loop reads CASSVALWDSTDTQYF. As DNA, the CDR3 is TGTGCCAGCAGCGTAGCTTTGTGGGATTCAACAGATACGCAGTATTTT.

The chain has TRBV5-1 and TRBJ2-7; 9 bases are shared with TRBD1. The germline gives CDR1 SGHRS, CDR2 YFSETQ. V shed 3 bases, J shed 6 bases, and the junction held 4 bases outside the gene matches. This CDR3 spans 13 amino acids. Written as DNA, the CDR3 is TGCGCCAGCAGCTGGGGACAGGGAGGCGAGCAGTACTTC. Encoded protein: CASSWGQGGEQYF.

This clone has only one observation. V and J are TRBV7-2 and TRBJ2-7, with D possibly being TRBD2 (6 bases). The germline V gene has CDR1 SGHTA and CDR2 FQGNSA. There are 15 residues in the CDR3. V shed 6 bases and J shed 6 bases, with 21 bases lying between them. CDR3 bases: TGTGCCAGCAGTTTTATCCGGGACTCACTTCGCGAGCAGTACTTC. Protein product: CASSFIRDSLREQYF.

The chain's CDR3 is CASSYYGDGGYTF. Written as DNA, the CDR3 is TGTGCCAGCAGTTACTATGGGGACGGTGGCTACACCTTC. The J gene is TRBJ1-2, the V gene TRBV6-5; TRBD1 is a possible D gene (5 bases). The V end was cut by 1 base, the J end by 7 bases, with 10 bases between. The CDR3 extends over 13 amino acids. CDR1 and CDR2 (germline): MNHEY, SVGAGI.

This clone has just one count. J is TRBJ1-4 and V is TRBV19; perhaps TRBD1 as D (5 bases). This CDR3 has 15 amino acids. Looked up from germline, CDR1 is LNHDA and CDR2 is SQIVND (reference sequence). V was trimmed by 5 bases and J by 4 bases, leaving 14 bases between them. CDR3 loop: CASSVLGGVNEKLFF. The CDR3 bases are TGTGCCAGTAGTGTTCTTGGGGGAGTTAATGAAAAACTGTTTTTT.

The gene calls are TRBV4-1 and TRBJ2-5; possible D gene TRBD2, 5 bases. Germline V gene data show CDR1 as MGHRA and CDR2 as YSYEKL. Trimming left V 3 bases short and J 0 bases short, with 11 bases between. The CDR3 is made up of 15 amino acids. The CDR3 nucleotides are TGCGCCAGCAGCCAGACTGACTATTACCAAGAGACCCAGTACTTC. Protein: CASSQTDYYQETQYF.

This chain uses TRBV29-1 with TRBJ2-1; D not certain. V was shortened by 4 bases and J by 3 bases, with 16 bases between the two germline ends. The CDR3 covers 15 residues. The germline V gene encodes CDR1 SQVTM and CDR2 ANQGSEA. In DNA, the CDR3 is TGCAGCGTTGCATTCTTCGTCGCCAGCTACAATGAGCAGTTCTTC. It yields the protein CSVAFFVASYNEQFF.

This rearrangement joins TRBV7-8 to TRBJ2-7; 9 nucleotides agree with TRBD2. The V gene's germline CDR1 is SGHVS and CDR2 FQNEAQ. The trim removed 1 base at V and 3 bases at J, leaving 4 bases unmatched. The CDR3 spans 15 residues. In nucleotides, the CDR3 is TGTGCCAGCAGCTTAGGGGCTAGCGGGGTCTACGAGCAGTACTTC. This sequence encodes CASSLGASGVYEQYF.

In the case of this clone: Other DNA sequences within the sample encode an identical CDR3. The chain has TRBV11-2 and TRBJ2-2; D might be TRBD1 (6 bases). CDR1 and CDR2 (germline): SGHAT, FQNNGV. V was clipped by 3 bases and J by 6 bases, with 8 bases between them. The CDR3 runs 13 residues. The CDR3 coding sequence is TGTGCCAGCAGCTTGGGGGCCCCCGGGGAGCTGTTTTTT. It encodes CASSLGAPGELFF.

V is TRBV28 and J is TRBJ2-4; the D gene is possibly TRBD1 (5 bases). Between the trimmed V and J ends, which lost 5 bases and 2 bases, there was a span of 13 bases. The germline V gene has CDR1 MDHEN and CDR2 SYDVKM. The CDR3 covers 15 residues. The CDR3 protein is CASSRPRTTKNIQYF. CDR3 nucleotides: TGTGCCAGCAGTCGACCGCGGACAACCAAAAACATTCAGTACTTC.

The V gene is TRBV7-9, the J gene TRBJ2-7; D possibly corresponds to TRBD1 (5 bases). V was shortened by 4 bases and J by 2 bases, with 9 bases between the two germline ends. The V gene's germline CDR1 is SEHNR and CDR2 FQNEAQ (reference sequence). The length of the CDR3 is 13 residues. The CDR3 DNA follows: TGTGCCAGCAGCTCCCCGACAGCCTACGAGCAGTACTTC. It encodes CASSSPTAYEQYF.